This T cell receptor beta chain was obtained from a study of human T cells and chemical hapten exposure. Turning to the study itself: DPC at 0.01% went onto the upper back in patch tests, read at 6 days. TCR yields per sample varied, mainly owing to small pooled library volume differences.

Only a few counts were recorded for this clonotype. The antigen is not known. The CDR3 is 14 residues long. Germline CDR1 reads MDHEN; CDR2 reads SYDVKM. The V and J ends lost 6 bases and 2 bases respectively, with 13 bases between them. Whole-study results and caveats: Expanded TCRs were compared with controls, and the expanded TCRs formed significantly more large CDR3 similarity clusters. Alopecia affecting every donor means their immune response may not match healthy people's.

TCRdb ran MiXCR on the RACE reads and lists one entry per CDR3 protein. The sample gives approximately 60,000 distinct CDR3 sequences, approximately 10% of which show up once; approximately 2.2% is in the top ten. Indicated time point: patch test 3, about 24 weeks after DPC sensitization. This sample's treatment: therapeutic diphenylcyclopropenone sensitization with weekly scalp DPC. Sample: whole blood, taken in connection with sensitization to the hapten diphenylcyclopropenone (DPC). This TCR came from a woman aged 25 to 39 with alopecia areata. Some clones in this sample may be carry-over from other donors' samples. The gene calls are TRBV28 and TRBJ1-1; D is uncertain. The CDR3 DNA reads as TGTGCCAGCAGCCGCGGTGGCAGCAACACTGAAGCTTTCTTT. Protein product: CASSRGGSNTEAFF. The variable domain in full, completed from reference TRBV28 and TRBJ1-1, reads DVKVTQSSRYLVKRTGEKVFLECVQDMDHENMFWYRQDPGLGLRLIYFSYDVKMKEKGDIPEGYSVSREKKERFSLILESASTNQTSMYLCASSRGGSNTEAFFGQGTRLTVV.